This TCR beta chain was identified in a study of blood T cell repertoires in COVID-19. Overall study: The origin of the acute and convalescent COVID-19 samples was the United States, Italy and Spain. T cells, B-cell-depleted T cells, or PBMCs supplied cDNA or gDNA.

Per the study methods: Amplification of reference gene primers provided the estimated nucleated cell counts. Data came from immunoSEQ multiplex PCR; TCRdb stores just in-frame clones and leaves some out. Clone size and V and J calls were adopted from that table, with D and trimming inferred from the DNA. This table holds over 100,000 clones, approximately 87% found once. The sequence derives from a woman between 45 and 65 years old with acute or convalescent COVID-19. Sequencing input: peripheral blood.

This chain's CDR3 is CSASGNRGVWETQYF. In DNA, the CDR3 is TGCAGTGCTAGTGGTAACAGGGGAGTCTGGGAGACCCAGTACTTC. The genes are TRBV20-1 and TRBJ2-5; TRBD1 matches 7 bases. In germline, CDR1 is DFQATT, CDR2 SNEGSKA (reference sequence). The CDR3 sequence is 15 residues long. The V segment lost 3 bases and the J segment 5 bases; nucleotides outside the gene matches: 12.